This T cell receptor beta chain is drawn from a study of blood T cells in healthy people across ages. The germline CDR1 and CDR2 sequences are SGHVS and FQNEAQ. The CDR3 sequence is 16 residues long. Study outcomes and limitations: Calculation of diversity from one million T cells yielded estimates considered to be underestimates. Getting older went along with TCR beta diversity per million T cells dropping roughly linearly.

Next came a second PCR, run for about 6 to 12 cycles, which used a sample-barcoded 5' primer along with a J-beta primer mix. Each cDNA molecule was tagged by a template-switch adaptor with 12 random nucleotides. A single record per CDR3 protein comes from TCRdb applying MiXCR to the 5' RACE reads. The sample lists over a million distinct CDR3 sequences, roughly two fifths seen once, with around 4% in the top ten. On this clonotype: Its antigen is unknown. The junction does not match germline at one end; this may be a read error.

The V and J genes are TRBV7-8 and TRBJ1-4; D remains ambiguous. This TCR derives from a woman aged 18-29 years in good health. Sequencing was carried out using blood. The CDR3 coding sequence is TGTGTCAGCAGCTCCCGGACGGGAGGCAGTACTGAAAAACTGTTTTTT. Its translation is CVSSSRTGGSTEKLFF.